This T cell receptor (beta chain) was captured by sequencing in a study of blood T cell repertoires in COVID-19 (dated by TCRdb to 2019 to 2021). About the full investigation: Samples covering the acute and convalescent phases of COVID-19 were provided by collaborators in the United States, Italy and Spain. Nearly every sample came with metadata listing a de-identified subject ID, COVID-19 status, age in years and sex. The samples were drawn from two sources: the first 160 participants of the ongoing ImmuneRACE study, and 1,254 subjects contributed by 6 global collaborators. Deeply sampled blood TCRbeta repertoires from subjects exposed to, actively infected with, or recovered from COVID-19 were included in the dataset. The repertoires were released in a freely available public database meant as a resource for research on the immune response to SARS-CoV-2. The prospective study material was composed of cDNA or gDNA derived from T cells, B-cell-depleted T cells, or PBMCs. Where available, HLA class I and class II types were obtained from metadata supplied by the sample provider rather than from assay-based typing. Broader findings and caveats from the paper: Clinical and demographic metadata were provided uncurated, with the amount varying by source and participant.

The immunoSEQ Assay, a bias-controlled multiplex PCR, was used to amplify TCRbeta CDR3 regions from genomic DNA. The study's processing was this. Within the assay, amplification of reference gene primers was used to estimate how many nucleated cells each sample contained. To quantify the absolute abundance of each unique TCRbeta CDR3 rearrangement, sequence reads were collapsed and filtered. Productive Simpson clonality was computed per sample as the square root of Simpson's diversity index over productive rearrangements. What TCRdb holds here is the immuneACCESS table cut down to in-frame rearrangements. Part of the clones is not present; checked against another copy, under half of the missing clones reflect an unresolved V gene, and the others are unexplained. V, J and clone size are taken as reported in that table, and D and trimming were inferred from the DNA itself. The sample table holds about 300,000 clones, of which over 75% were seen once. Jointly, the top ten make up 10% to 15% of the sample.

The cysteine opens and the phenylalanine closes a CDR3 of 16 amino acids. Solely the CDR3 DNA is kept, with 48 bases framed from the first base. At the junction V is shortened by 7 bases and J by 7 bases; bases outside the gene matches: 13. Based on the germline V gene, the CDR1 and CDR2 sequences are MDHEN and SYDVKM. As concerns this clone: Which antigen it targets is not known. Per-nucleotide qualities are absent, and no much larger clonotype sits a single base away.

Whole blood was collected in K2EDTA tubes by collaborating institutions according to the institutions' own protocols. Collaborator samples were shipped for TCRbeta analysis as frozen whole blood, isolated PBMCs, or DNA extracted from either sample type. The source is a human donor in a cohort sampled during active COVID-19. Here the chain combines TRBV28 and TRBJ1-4; TRBD1 lines up with 9 middle nucleotides. Material: peripheral blood. Here the CDR3 is given as CASTPPPGQGVEKLFF. The sequenced DNA: TGTGCCAGCACCCCACCCCCGGGACAGGGAGTTGAAAAACTGTTTTTT.